This passage covers 14 T cell receptor beta chains from one sample sequenced in a study of breast tumors, draining lymph nodes, adjacent tissues. Breast cancer patients provided tissue from their axillary draining lymph nodes. TCRdb re-called the multiplex PCR reads with MiXCR, one entry per CDR3 protein. The data hold 150,000 to 200,000 distinct CDR3 sequences, with 33% observed a single time. The sample comprised axillary lymph node tissue. Receptor source: a female donor with breast cancer. Some clones in this sample may be carry-over from other donors' samples.

A note on this clonotype: This may come from a read error, since a much larger clone is one base off. This chain connects TRBV13 to TRBJ2-7; D is ambiguous. The ends were cut back, 2 bases at V and 6 bases at J, with 8 bases in the middle. The CDR3 consists of 12 residues. CDR1 is PRHDT, CDR2 FYEKMQ, per germline (reference sequence). The chain's CDR3 is CASSLSTREQYF. CDR3 in DNA: TGTGCCAGCAGCTTAAGCACCCGCGAGCAGTACTTC.

This clonotype was detected once. This could be a read error, since a much larger clone is one nucleotide away. The V and J genes are TRBV20-1 and TRBJ2-4; weak D call: TRBD1 (6 bases). Germline loops: CDR1 DFQATT, CDR2 SNEGSKA (reference sequence). V shed 5 bases and J shed 9 bases, with 20 bases lying between them. The CDR3 runs 14 residues. The CDR3 region has the DNA TGCAGTGCTGGCGGCGTAGGGGGAGTTGGCATTCAGTACTTC. This encodes CSAGGVGGVGIQYF.

This clonotype has more than one count but fewer than ten. This could be a read error, since a much larger clone is one nucleotide away. The chain carries TRBV27 and TRBJ2-2; D might be TRBD2 (6 bases). Germline V gives CDR1 MNHEY, CDR2 SMNVEV (reference sequence). The CDR3 loop spans 14 amino acids. V was cut by 6 bases and J by 0 bases, with 8 bases left in between. CDR3 protein: CASRPGANTGELFF. Written as DNA, the CDR3 is TGTGCCAGCAGACCGGGGGCGAACACCGGGGAGCTGTTTTTT.

There are many counts of this clonotype. The chain joins TRBV7-9 to TRBJ2-7, with 7 bases aligning to TRBD2. V lost 4 bases, J lost 0 bases, and 6 bases stayed unmatched. Looked up from germline, CDR1 is SEHNR and CDR2 is FQNEAQ (reference sequence). The CDR3 spans 15 residues. CDR3 amino acids: CASSSGGTNSYEQYF. The CDR3 DNA reads TGTGCCAGCAGCTCCGGCGGGACTAACTCCTACGAGCAGTACTTC.

A few counts support this clonotype. The V gene is TRBV28, the J gene TRBJ2-5; TRBD1 agrees at 8 bases. This CDR3 comprises 17 residues. Unmatched junction bases numbered 16, after V lost 5 bases and J lost 5 bases. The germline V gene encodes CDR1 MDHEN and CDR2 SYDVKM. DNA of the CDR3: TGTGCCAGCAGTAAGCCCCCGGACAGGGAAGTGGGGGAGACCCAGTACTTC. Amino acids: CASSKPPDREVGETQYF. Based on the CDR3 plus reference TRBV28 and TRBJ2-5, the full variable domain is DVKVTQSSRYLVKRTGEKVFLECVQDMDHENMFWYRQDPGLGLRLIYFSYDVKMKEKGDIPEGYSVSREKKERFSLILESASTNQTSMYLCASSKPPDREVGETQYFGPGTRLLVL.

As to this clonotype: A single base separates this from a much larger clone, so it may be a read error. The chain joins TRBV20-1 to TRBJ2-7, with TRBD1 identical over 8 bases. Trimming cost V 4 bases and J 3 bases; bases outside gene matches: 11. The CDR3 consists of 15 residues. The V gene's germline CDR1 is DFQATT and CDR2 SNEGSKA (reference sequence). The CDR3 nucleotides are TGCAGTGCTAAAAAATCTAGGGACAGGAACTACGAGCAGTACTTC. This encodes CSAKKSRDRNYEQYF.

This clonotype was picked up a small number of times. The gene calls are TRBV28 and TRBJ1-5, with 7 bases aligning to TRBD1. The V gene's germline CDR1 is MDHEN and CDR2 SYDVKM. The V segment lost 8 bases and the J segment 7 bases; nucleotides outside the gene matches: 5. CDR3 length: 12 amino acids. CDR3 residues: CASAIQGQPQHF. The CDR3 coding sequence is TGTGCCAGCGCTATACAGGGGCAGCCCCAGCATTTT.

This clonotype was seen many times. This sequence joins TRBV11-2 and TRBJ1-2, with 9 bases fitting TRBD1. V gave up 5 bases and J gave up 2 bases; unmatched junction bases: 6. This CDR3 has 15 residues. CDR1 is SGHAT and CDR2 is FQNNGV in the germline V gene. The CDR3 coding sequence is TGTGCCAGCAGCCCCGGGACAGGGTCCAACTATGGCTACACCTTC. This gives the protein CASSPGTGSNYGYTF.

This clonotype was observed a single time. Likely a read error: the CDR3 ends without its conserved phenylalanine or tryptophan. The J gene is TRBJ2-7, the V gene TRBV12-3 or TRBV12-4; D is unresolved. There are 15 residues in the CDR3. V was trimmed by 2 bases and J by 0 bases, leaving 11 bases between them. As DNA, the CDR3 is TGTGCCAGCAGTTTATTCGGGCCTAGCTCCTACGAGCAGTACCTC. Its translation: CASSLFGPSSYEQYL.

The V call is TRBV12-5, the J call TRBJ2-2; TRBD1 aligns across 8 bases. Germline CDR1 LGHNT, CDR2 FRNRAP. CDR3 length: 18 amino acids. CDR3: CASSSQFRDRRYTGELFF. DNA for the CDR3: TGTGCCAGCAGTTCACAATTCCGGGACAGGAGATACACCGGGGAGCTGTTTTTT.

Ten or more counts support this clonotype. The chain recombines TRBV18 with TRBJ2-3; no reliable D call. This CDR3 region has 15 residues. CDR1 KGHSH and CDR2 LQKENI come from the germline V gene. V was trimmed by 4 bases and J by 4 bases, leaving 15 bases between them. The CDR3 DNA follows: TGTGCCAGCTCACACCCGCTTCGGGTAGCAGATACGCAGTATTTT. Amino acids: CASSHPLRVADTQYF. Full variable domain (remainder filled in from reference TRBV18 and TRBJ2-3): NAGVMQNPRHLVRRRGQEARLRCSPMKGHSHVYWYRQLPEEGLKFMVYLQKENIIDESGMPKERFSAEFPKEGPSILRIQQVVRGDSAAYFCASSHPLRVADTQYFGPGTRLTVL.

This chain connects TRBV28 to TRBJ1-2, with D unresolved. The V gene's germline CDR1 is MDHEN and CDR2 SYDVKM. Trimming took off 2 bases at V and 8 bases at J, with 12 bases between the two ends. The CDR3 loop spans 13 amino acids. The CDR3 nucleotides read TGTGCCAGCAGTTTAGTAACGATCGGCGGCTACACCTTC. It is translated as CASSLVTIGGYTF.

The genes are TRBV7-9 and TRBJ1-1; no reliable D call. CDR1 and CDR2 from the germline V gene are SEHNR and FQNEAQ (reference sequence). Trimming left V 5 bases short and J 1 base short, with 17 bases between. The CDR3 is made up of 16 amino acids. CDR3: CASSLGYGRRNTEAFF. CDR3 sequence (DNA): TGTGCCAGCAGCCTAGGGTATGGCCGTAGGAACACTGAAGCTTTCTTT.

The chain couples TRBV7-9 to TRBJ2-2; TRBD2 aligns across 15 bases. The CDR3 covers 18 residues. CDR1 is SEHNR and CDR2 is FQNEAQ in the germline V gene (reference sequence). Germline trimming cut 6 bases from V and 0 bases from J; bases unmatched to any gene: 5. For the CDR3, the DNA is TGTGCCAGCAGGCCACGGACTAGCGGGGGGGCGAACACCGGGGAGCTGTTTTTT. Amino acid sequence: CASRPRTSGGANTGELFF.